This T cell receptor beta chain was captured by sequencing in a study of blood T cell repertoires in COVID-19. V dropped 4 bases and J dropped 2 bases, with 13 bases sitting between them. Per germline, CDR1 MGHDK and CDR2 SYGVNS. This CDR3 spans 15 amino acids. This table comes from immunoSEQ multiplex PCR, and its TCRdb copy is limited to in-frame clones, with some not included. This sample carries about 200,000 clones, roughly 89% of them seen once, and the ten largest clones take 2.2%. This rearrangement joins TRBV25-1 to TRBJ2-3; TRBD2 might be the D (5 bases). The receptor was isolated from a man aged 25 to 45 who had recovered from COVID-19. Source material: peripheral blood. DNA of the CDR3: TGTGCCAGCAGTGGTCTAGCTCCTAACACAGATACGCAGTATTTT. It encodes CASSGLAPNTDTQYF.